This T cell receptor beta chain came from a study of spatial heterogeneity in lung cancer. Study-wide background: Raw reads contained each unique TCR and UMI combination more than ten times on average.

In TCRdb, the 5' RACE reads were re-called with MiXCR into one record per CDR3 protein. The table shows about 2,100 distinct CDR3 sequences, with roughly 7.1% occurring only once. Time point noted: sample taken at primary tumor resection. There were roughly 78 donors, all of them untreated patients with early-stage non-small cell lung cancer. This clonotype counts as medium-sized. The length of the CDR3 is 13 residues. Looked up from germline, CDR1 is SGHKS and CDR2 is YYEKEE (reference sequence). The germline V and J ends were trimmed by 0 bases and 3 bases, with 6 bases remaining between them. The sequencing here drew on normal lung tissue next to the tumor, taken at surgery. This sequence was found in a male donor with early-stage non-small cell lung cancer. This chain connects TRBV5-5 to TRBJ1-1; D unresolved. The CDR3 DNA reads TGTGCCAGCAGCTTGGATTTATACACTGAAGCTTTCTTT. Amino acids: CASSLDLYTEAFF.